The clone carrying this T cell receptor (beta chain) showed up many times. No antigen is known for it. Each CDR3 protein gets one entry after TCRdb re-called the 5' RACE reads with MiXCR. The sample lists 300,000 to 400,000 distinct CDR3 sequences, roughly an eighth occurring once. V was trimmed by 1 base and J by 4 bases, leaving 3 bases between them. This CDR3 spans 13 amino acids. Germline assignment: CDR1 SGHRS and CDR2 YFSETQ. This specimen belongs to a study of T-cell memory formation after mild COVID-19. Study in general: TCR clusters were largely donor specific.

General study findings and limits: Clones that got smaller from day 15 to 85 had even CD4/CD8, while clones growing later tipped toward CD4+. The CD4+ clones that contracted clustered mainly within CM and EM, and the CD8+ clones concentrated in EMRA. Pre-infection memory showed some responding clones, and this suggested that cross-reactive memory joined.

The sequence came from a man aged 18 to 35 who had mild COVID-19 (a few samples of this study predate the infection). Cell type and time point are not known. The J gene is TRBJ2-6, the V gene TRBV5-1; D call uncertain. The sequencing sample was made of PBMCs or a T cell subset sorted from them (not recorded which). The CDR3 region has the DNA TGCGCCAGCAGCTTGAAGGGGGCCAACGTCCTGACTTTC. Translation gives CASSLKGANVLTF.